Listed here is a single TCR beta chain. The germline V gene has CDR1 MGHRA and CDR2 YSYEKL. With V trimmed by 4 bases and J by 4 bases, 12 bases remained unmatched. The CDR3 is 17 residues long. The method was immunoSEQ multiplex PCR; TCRdb's version includes in-frame clones alone and lacks a portion of them. Found here are 120,000 or so clones, around 87% of them singletons; the top ten hold over 7.5%. This entry is derived from a study of control samples from healthy donors and cancer patients. Sample: blood. This TCR was sampled from a man aged 35-49 years in good health. The chain employs TRBV4-1 and TRBJ2-5, with 10 bases identical to TRBD2. CDR3 sequence reads: CASSRLLAGAEGETQYF. In DNA form, the CDR3 reads TGCGCCAGCAGCCGTCTGCTAGCGGGGGCGGAGGGAGAGACCCAGTACTTC.